These T cell receptor beta chains were read from a single sample in a study of blood T cell repertoires in COVID-19. Some clones are missing from TCRdb's copy, which holds only in-frame ones; the method was immunoSEQ multiplex PCR. The sample contains just over 300,000 clones, 86% of which appear only once. The sequenced sample was PBMCs or T cells enriched from blood (not recorded which). All receptors come from a man aged 30 to 39 who had recovered from COVID-19. The CDR3 runs from the conserved cysteine through the conserved F or W.

V,CDR3
TRBV14,CASSLRGQETQYF
TRBV4-1,CASSQGGWNEQFF
TRBV10-3,CAISAFGGVGNTIYF
TRBV7-7,CASSLATGGGNTIYF
TRBV21-1,CASSENRGINYGYTF
TRBV9,CASSANQGLGETQYF
TRBV6-5,CASSTPGLVYEQYF
TRBV2,CASSEVRVGNQPQHF
TRBV7-9,CASSKQGVTNYGYTF
TRBV28,CASSLAPYEQYF
TRBV18,CASSRQGVGNEQFF
TRBV19,CASSISIAKNIQYF
TRBV11-2,CASSFRILSYNSPLHF
TRBV6-5,CASRTTGDEKLFF
TRBV2,CASSETLSNQPQHF
TRBV30,CAWSQGRSQETQYF
TRBV5-8,CASSTTGRNTIYF
TRBV15,CATSREVRATEAFF
TRBV19,CATIRDRATGELFF
TRBV27,CASSLGTLEKLFF
TRBV18,CASSPGQPYSNQPQHF
TRBV6-1,CASSESGDSTGELFF
TRBV5-1,CASSLGRQSNTEAFF
TRBV5-4,CASRPGQGAYYEQYF
TRBV5-1,CASSLQGQTGELFF
TRBV10-1,CASSELGSYGYTF
TRBV2,CASSSGTGAAYGYTF
TRBV7-6,CASSIHRNTGELFF
TRBV11-1,CASSWARRTRNTEAFF
TRBV18,CASSQRLAGGPSGELFF
TRBV6-4,CASSTSGNTGELFF
TRBV5-1,CASSSGRLAGNEQFF
TRBV5-1,CASSSPGTGGYEQYF
TRBV18,CASSRESSDSPLHF
TRBV5-1,CASSPRVAEGQGAYNEQFF
TRBV5-1,CASSLQGRETQYF
TRBV5-5,CASSLDGGTTEAFF
TRBV5-5,CASSPAGRSPSSGNTIYF
TRBV5-1,CASSFLSGRGSRETQYF
TRBV19,CASSMGQRGMRYGKNIQYF
TRBV27,CASSPHRQGHGYTF
TRBV7-2,CASSLRPTGRMNTEAFF
TRBV9,CASSVVRAGTIYGYTF
TRBV3-1/TRBV3-2,CASRKGTEAFF
TRBV5-1,CASSLGGSSGNTIYF
TRBV6-5,CASSFTGTGDEQYF
TRBV19,CASRGQGHEKLFF